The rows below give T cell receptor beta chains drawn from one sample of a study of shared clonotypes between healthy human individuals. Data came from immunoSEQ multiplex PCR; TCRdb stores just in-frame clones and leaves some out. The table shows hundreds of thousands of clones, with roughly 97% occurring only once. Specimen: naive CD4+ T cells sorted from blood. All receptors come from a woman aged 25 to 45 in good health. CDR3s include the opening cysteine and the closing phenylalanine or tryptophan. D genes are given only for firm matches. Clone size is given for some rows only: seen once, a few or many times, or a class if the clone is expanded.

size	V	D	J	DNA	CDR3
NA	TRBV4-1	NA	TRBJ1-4	TGCGCCAGCAGCCAAGGAGGTGGGAAACTGTTTTTT	CASSQGGGKLFF
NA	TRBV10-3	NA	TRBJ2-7	TGTGCCAGCAGAGGGCACTCCTACGAGCAGTACTTC	CASRGHSYEQYF
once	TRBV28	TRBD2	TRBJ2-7	TGTGCCAGCAGTTTTGCCGTCAGCGGGAGTAAGTACGAGCAGTACTTC	CASSFAVSGSKYEQYF
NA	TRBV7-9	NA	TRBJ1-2	TGTGCCAGCAGCTTAGTCCCCGGATCCTATGGCTACACCTTC	CASSLVPGSYGYTF
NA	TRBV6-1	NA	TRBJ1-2	TGTGCCAGCAGATTAGCCAGCGAAGGGAGCTATGGCTACACCTTC	CASRLASEGSYGYTF
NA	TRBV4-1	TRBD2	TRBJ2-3	TGCGCCAGCAGCCAAGATAAGGTAGCGGGGCGGCGAGATACGCAGTATTTT	CASSQDKVAGRRDTQYF
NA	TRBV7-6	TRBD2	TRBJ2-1	TGTGCCAGCAGCTTAGGTATCGGGAGGGCCAGCGATGAGCAGTTCTTC	CASSLGIGRASDEQFF
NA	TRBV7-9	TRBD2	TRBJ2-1	TGTGCCAGCAGTTTGGGACTAGCGGATAGCAATGAGCAGTTCTTC	CASSLGLADSNEQFF
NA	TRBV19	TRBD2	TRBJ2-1	TGTGCCAGTAGCTCTAGCGGGAGGGGTAATGAGCAGTTCTTC	CASSSSGRGNEQFF
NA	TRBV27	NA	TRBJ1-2	TGTGCCAGCGCCGAGAGGTTCGCAGGGTCAGGCTACACCTTC	CASAERFAGSGYTF
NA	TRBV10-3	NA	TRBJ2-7	TGTGCCGCCGCCCGGTCCCCGGCCGAGCAGTACTTC	CAAARSPAEQYF
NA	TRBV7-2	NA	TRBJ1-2	TGTGCCAGCAGCTTAGACGCAGTCTATGGCTACACCTTC	CASSLDAVYGYTF
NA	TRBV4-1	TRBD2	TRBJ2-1	TGCGCCAGCAGCCTCCATCTAATCAGACTAGCGGGGGAAGGGAATGAGCAGTTCTTC	CASSLHLIRLAGEGNEQFF
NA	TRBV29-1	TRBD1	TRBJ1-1	TGCAGCGTTGACAGGGGGCGAACTGAAGCTTTCTTT	CSVDRGRTEAFF
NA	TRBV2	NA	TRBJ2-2	TGTGCCAGCGGAGTGTGGGGGGCAACCGGGGAGCTGTTTTTT	CASGVWGATGELFF
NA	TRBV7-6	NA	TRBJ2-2	TGTGCCAGCAGCCCCTCTCGGACCGGGGAGCTGTTTTTT	CASSPSRTGELFF
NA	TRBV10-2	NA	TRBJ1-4	TGCGCCAGCAGAGGTGCAACTAATGAAAAACTGTTTTTT	CASRGATNEKLFF
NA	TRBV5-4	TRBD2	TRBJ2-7	TGTGCCAGCAGCTTCCCGGGAGGTAGAGAGAGCGAGCAGTACTTC	CASSFPGGRESEQYF
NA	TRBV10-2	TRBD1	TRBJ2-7	TGCGCCAGCAGTGGGGACAGGGTGCTCGAGCAGTACTTC	CASSGDRVLEQYF
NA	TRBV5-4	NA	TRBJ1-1	TGTGCCAGCAGCTCCGGGGACGGGGGCACTGAAGCTTTCTTT	CASSSGDGGTEAFF
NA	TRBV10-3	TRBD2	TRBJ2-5	TGTGCCATCAGCAGGACTAGCAGAACTGAAGAGACCCAGTACTTC	CAISRTSRTEETQYF
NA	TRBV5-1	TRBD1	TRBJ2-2	TGCGCCAGCAGCCCCCGACAGGGCCAAGACACCGGGGAGCTGTTTTTT	CASSPRQGQDTGELFF
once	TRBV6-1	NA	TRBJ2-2	TGTGCCAGCAGTGAAGTCTCGGGGTACACCGGGGAGCTGTTTTTT	CASSEVSGYTGELFF